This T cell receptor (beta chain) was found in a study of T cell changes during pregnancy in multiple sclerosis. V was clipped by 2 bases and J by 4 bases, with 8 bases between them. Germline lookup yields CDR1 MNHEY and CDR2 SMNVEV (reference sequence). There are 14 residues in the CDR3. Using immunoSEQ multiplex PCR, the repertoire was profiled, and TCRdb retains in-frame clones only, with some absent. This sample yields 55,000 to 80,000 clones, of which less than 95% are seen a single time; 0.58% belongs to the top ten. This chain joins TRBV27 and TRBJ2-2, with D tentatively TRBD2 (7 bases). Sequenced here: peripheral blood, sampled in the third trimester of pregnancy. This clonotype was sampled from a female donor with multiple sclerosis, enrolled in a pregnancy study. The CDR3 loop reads CASSLGGATGELFF. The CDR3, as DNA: TGTGCCAGCAGTTTAGGGGGGGCCACCGGGGAGCTGTTTTTT.